This is a list of T cell receptor beta chains from one sample in a study of human T cells and chemical hapten exposure. TCRdb reprocessed the RACE reads via MiXCR and lists one record per CDR3 protein. Here the sample spans just under 60,000 distinct CDR3 sequences, over 10% being singletons. The specimen comprised whole blood, sampled in connection with sensitization to the hapten diphenylcyclopropenone (DPC). These receptors originate from a man aged 25 to 45 with alopecia areata. Some clones in this sample may be carry-over from other donors' samples. Both conserved end residues are part of each CDR3. Fields, in order: D gene, clone size, V gene, J gene, CDR3 protein, CDR3 DNA. A D gene is named only where the DNA matches it firmly. A row's size may be missing; if present it is once, few, many or a size class.

d_gene: NA; abundance: many; v_gene: TRBV14; j_gene: TRBJ2-5; CDR3aa: CASSQGSLGRSLYF; CDR3nt: TGTGCCAGCAGCCAAGGTTCCCTGGGACGTTCCCTCTACTTC
d_gene: NA; abundance: few; v_gene: TRBV20-1; j_gene: TRBJ1-3; CDR3aa: CSATSPGDTIYF; CDR3nt: TGCAGTGCCACCAGTCCCGGGGACACCATATATTTT
d_gene: TRBD1; abundance: many; v_gene: TRBV12-3/TRBV12-4; j_gene: TRBJ1-4; CDR3aa: CASRAGGYEKLFF; CDR3nt: TGTGCCAGCAGGGCAGGGGGCTACGAAAAACTGTTTTTT
d_gene: NA; abundance: few; v_gene: TRBV7-8; j_gene: TRBJ1-1; CDR3aa: CASSLGRDKKRTIF; CDR3nt: TGTGCCAGCAGCTTAGGCCGGGACAAAAAAAGGACTATCTTT
d_gene: NA; abundance: many; v_gene: TRBV3-1; j_gene: TRBJ1-2; CDR3aa: CASSSRTRASNYGYTF; CDR3nt: TGTGCCAGCAGCTCAAGAACCCGGGCATCTAACTATGGCTACACCTTC
d_gene: TRBD1; abundance: few; v_gene: TRBV28; j_gene: TRBJ2-2; CDR3aa: CATWGQTNTGELFF; CDR3nt: TGTGCCACCTGGGGACAGACGAACACCGGGGAGCTGTTTTTT
d_gene: TRBD2; abundance: few; v_gene: TRBV2; j_gene: TRBJ2-2; CDR3aa: CASSDRDYFTGELFF; CDR3nt: TGTGCCAGCAGTGACCGGGACTACTTCACCGGGGAGCTGTTTTTT
d_gene: NA; abundance: few; v_gene: TRBV25-1; j_gene: TRBJ1-1; CDR3aa: CASSERAYTEAFF; CDR3nt: TGTGCCAGCAGTGAAAGGGCCTACACTGAAGCTTTCTTT
d_gene: NA; abundance: many; v_gene: TRBV3-1; j_gene: TRBJ1-2; CDR3aa: CASSQFRTASGGYTF; CDR3nt: TGTGCCAGCAGCCAATTTAGGACAGCCTCGGGTGGCTACACCTTC
d_gene: NA; abundance: few; v_gene: TRBV6-2/TRBV6-3; j_gene: TRBJ2-7; CDR3aa: CASSYGGSVLEQYF; CDR3nt: TGTGCCAGCAGTTACGGGGGATCGGTCCTCGAGCAGTACTTC
d_gene: NA; abundance: few; v_gene: TRBV29-1; j_gene: TRBJ1-2; CDR3aa: CSDVYGYTF; CDR3nt: TGCAGCGACGTCTATGGCTACACCTTC
d_gene: NA; abundance: once; v_gene: TRBV5-1; j_gene: TRBJ2-7; CDR3aa: CASSLQGRYEQYF; CDR3nt: TGCGCCAGCAGCTTGCAGGGGAGGTACGAGCAGTACTTC
d_gene: TRBD1; abundance: NA; v_gene: TRBV27; j_gene: TRBJ1-2; CDR3aa: CASSFGIGQGNTF; CDR3nt: TGTGCCAGCAGTTTTGGTATTGGACAGGGCAACACCTTC
d_gene: NA; abundance: many; v_gene: TRBV10-3; j_gene: TRBJ1-1; CDR3aa: CAISGVGEITEAFF; CDR3nt: TGTGCCATCAGCGGGGTGGGGGAGATCACTGAAGCTTTCTTT
d_gene: TRBD1; abundance: few; v_gene: TRBV12-3/TRBV12-4; j_gene: TRBJ2-7; CDR3aa: CASSLLPLVGGEGSYEQYF; CDR3nt: TGTGCCAGCAGTTTACTCCCTTTGGTAGGGGGCGAGGGGTCCTACGAGCAGTACTTC
d_gene: NA; abundance: NA; v_gene: TRBV12-3/TRBV12-4; j_gene: TRBJ1-1; CDR3aa: CASRPTPTVEAFF; CDR3nt: TGTGCCAGCAGACCTACGCCGACAGTGGAAGCTTTCTTT
d_gene: TRBD1; abundance: NA; v_gene: TRBV7-8; j_gene: TRBJ2-7; CDR3aa: CASSAPGQDYEQYF; CDR3nt: TGTGCCAGCAGCGCCCCGGGACAGGATTACGAGCAGTACTTC
d_gene: NA; abundance: few; v_gene: TRBV5-1; j_gene: TRBJ1-2; CDR3aa: CASSLGGRHPAVNYGYTF; CDR3nt: TGCGCCAGCAGCTTGGGGGGCAGGCACCCGGCGGTTAACTATGGCTACACCTTC
d_gene: NA; abundance: many; v_gene: TRBV11-3; j_gene: TRBJ1-1; CDR3aa: CASSLGGGGSTEAFF; CDR3nt: TGTGCCAGCAGCTTAGGGGGTGGCGGTAGCACTGAAGCTTTCTTT
d_gene: NA; abundance: NA; v_gene: TRBV7-2; j_gene: TRBJ2-3; CDR3aa: CASSSKTGADTQYF; CDR3nt: TGTGCCAGCAGCTCAAAGACAGGTGCAGATACGCAGTATTTT
d_gene: NA; abundance: many; v_gene: TRBV6-2/TRBV6-3; j_gene: TRBJ1-2; CDR3aa: CASNERGFGYTF; CDR3nt: TGTGCCAGCAACGAGAGAGGGTTTGGCTACACCTTC
d_gene: NA; abundance: NA; v_gene: TRBV6-2/TRBV6-3; j_gene: TRBJ2-7; CDR3aa: CASNRDGGYEQYF; CDR3nt: TGTGCCAGCAACCGGGACGGGGGCTACGAGCAGTACTTC